Described below is a single TCR beta chain sequence and its context. The antigen it binds to is not known. There are no base qualities to consult, and no much larger clone falls within one base. This sample was included in a study of blood T cell repertoires in COVID-19 (TCRdb year 2020). Regarding the research as a whole: Samples from collaborators originated in the United States, Italy and Spain and spanned both the acute and convalescent phases of COVID-19. The prospective study material was composed of cDNA or gDNA derived from T cells, B-cell-depleted T cells, or PBMCs. The dataset comprised deeply sampled blood TCRbeta repertoires from subjects exposed to, actively infected with, or recovered from COVID-19. The repertoires were released in a freely available public database intended as a resource for research on the immune response to SARS-CoV-2. Samples were obtained from the ongoing ImmuneRACE study (first 160 participants) and from 1,200 or so subjects provided by 6 global collaborators. Sample metadata almost always included a de-identified subject ID, COVID-19 status, age in years and sex. HLA class I and class II types, where available, came from metadata supplied by the sample provider rather than from assay-based typing.

The collaborating institutions used their own protocols to collect whole blood in K2EDTA tubes. For TCRbeta analysis, collaborators shipped samples in one of three forms: frozen whole blood, isolated PBMCs, or DNA extracted from either of those sample types. TCRbeta CDR3 regions were amplified from genomic DNA using the immunoSEQ Assay, a bias-controlled multiplex PCR. In the original analysis: Nucleated cell counts per sample were estimated from amplification of reference gene primers within the assay. To quantify the absolute abundance of each unique TCRbeta CDR3 rearrangement, sequence reads were collapsed and filtered. Productive Simpson clonality was computed per sample as the square root of Simpson's diversity index over productive rearrangements. TCRdb carries this immuneACCESS record with in-frame sequences only. Its versions omit some clonotypes, under half of them owing to an unresolved V gene in the studies checked, with the rest unexplained. V and J calls and clone size come straight from that table; D and trimming were deduced from the DNA. Present in this sample are approximately 210,000 clones, approximately 84% of which were seen just once. Jointly, the top ten make up less than 8% of the sample.

What the authors observed across the whole study: The quantity of clinical and demographic metadata differed by source and by participant and was supplied without curation.

The CDR3 goes from the cysteine to the phenylalanine over 13 residues. The sequence is cut down to CDR3 DNA, 39 bases in frame from base 1. Via the germline V gene (reference sequence), CDR1 is LGHDT and CDR2 YNNKEL. V is clipped by 6 bases and J by 2 bases, and the sequence between their germline boundaries is 7 bases long. Sequenced: peripheral blood. This clonotype was sampled from a woman aged 50 to 65 with active or convalescent COVID-19. The chain joins TRBV3-1 (or the pseudogene TRBV3-2) to TRBJ1-4; D gene: possibly TRBD1, on 6 matching bases. The CDR3 region reads CASRGATNEKLFF. Read as DNA, the sequence is TGTGCCAGCAGGGGGGCTACTAATGAAAAACTGTTTTTT.